These T cell receptor beta chains were read from a single sample in a study of CD8+CD57+ T cells in acquired aplastic anemia. One entry per CDR3 protein results from TCRdb running MiXCR on the reads. The table records 150,000 to 200,000 distinct CDR3 sequences, about 48% of them present only once. The sequenced sample was sorted CD4+, CD8+, or CD8+CD57+ T cells (not recorded which) from PBMCs. Source of these receptors: a human donor with aplastic anemia. CDR3s include the opening cysteine and the closing phenylalanine or tryptophan. Fields, in order: clone size, J gene, V gene, D gene, CDR3 protein, CDR3 DNA. A D gene is named only where the DNA matches it firmly. Only part of the rows carry a size: once, few, many, or a class if the clone is expanded.

>many|TRBJ2-5|TRBV6-1|-
CASSGGVQETQYF
TGTGCCAGCAGTGGGGGGGTTCAAGAGACCCAGTACTTC
>few|TRBJ1-1|TRBV27|-
CASRPYMNTEAFF
TGTGCCAGCAGACCATATATGAACACTGAAGCTTTCTTT
>-|TRBJ1-1|TRBV2|-
CASTVRGASNTEAFF
TGTGCCAGCACCGTGAGGGGGGCTTCGAACACTGAAGCTTTCTTT
>many|TRBJ2-7|TRBV9|-
CASSVGDNSYEQYF
TGTGCCAGCAGCGTAGGAGACAATTCCTACGAGCAGTACTTC
>-|TRBJ2-7|TRBV7-8|TRBD1
CASSLDRGRMSEEQYF
TGTGCCAGCAGCTTAGACAGGGGGCGCATGTCGGAGGAGCAGTACTTC
>-|TRBJ1-1|TRBV7-6|-
CASRDSGATEAFF
TGTGCCAGCAGGGACTCAGGGGCCACTGAAGCTTTCTTT
>-|TRBJ2-7|TRBV29-1|-
CSVEVGDPYEQYF
TGCAGCGTTGAAGTGGGAGACCCCTACGAGCAGTACTTC
>-|TRBJ2-7|TRBV29-1|-
CSGLSGLEQYF
TGCAGCGGTCTCTCAGGTCTCGAGCAGTACTTC
>-|TRBJ2-1|TRBV10-3|-
CAIQDRSPGVSYNEQFF
TGTGCCATCCAGGATCGCTCCCCCGGAGTTTCCTACAATGAGCAGTTCTTC
>many|TRBJ1-3|TRBV7-2|-
CASSLGRGTGNTIYF
TGTGCCAGCAGCTTAGGGAGGGGGACTGGAAACACCATATATTTT
>-|TRBJ1-1|TRBV3-1|-
CASSLLRDTEAFF
TGTGCCAGCAGCCTGTTACGGGACACTGAAGCTTTCTTT
>once|TRBJ1-2|TRBV2|-
CASSGGVYGYTF
TGTGCCAGCAGTGGGGGGGTCTATGGCTACACCTTC
>few|TRBJ1-4|TRBV28|-
CASSPSFSGPEKLFF
TGTGCCAGCAGCCCCTCTTTCAGTGGCCCGGAAAAACTGTTTTTT
>-|TRBJ1-2|TRBV10-3|-
CAISGSRGNYGYTF
TGTGCCATCAGTGGCTCTCGGGGGAACTATGGCTACACCTTC
>-|TRBJ2-7|TRBV7-9|TRBD1
CASSQTGGSEQYF
TGTGCCAGCAGCCAGACAGGGGGGTCCGAGCAGTACTTC
>-|TRBJ1-2|TRBV30|-
CAWSPQGNDYGYTF
TGTGCCTGGAGCCCCCAGGGGAATGACTATGGCTACACCTTC
>once|TRBJ1-1|TRBV2|TRBD1
CASSLTQGGDTEAFF
TGTGCCAGCAGTTTGACCCAGGGGGGGGACACTGAAGCTTTCTTT
>few|TRBJ1-4|TRBV10-1|-
CASSAHHEELFF
TGCGCCAGCAGCGCACATCATGAGGAACTGTTTTTT
>-|TRBJ2-7|TRBV15|-
CATSRDKEATGSRHVEQYF
TGTGCCACCAGCAGAGATAAGGAGGCGACAGGCTCCCGACATGTGGAGCAGTACTTC
>-|TRBJ2-2|TRBV10-3|-
CASSDLSQGSTGELFF
TGTGCCAGCAGTGATCTCAGTCAGGGTAGCACCGGGGAGCTGTTTTTT
>many|TRBJ2-5|TRBV11-2|-
CASGVRGETQYF
TGTGCCTCCGGTGTACGGGGAGAGACCCAGTACTTC
>-|TRBJ2-3|TRBV10-3|-
CAISEIDTQYF
TGTGCCATCAGTGAGATAGATACGCAGTATTTT
>-|TRBJ2-7|TRBV20-1|-
CSARNAGTEVYEQYF
TGCAGTGCTAGAAACGCGGGGACAGAAGTCTACGAGCAGTACTTC
>-|TRBJ2-1|TRBV25-1|TRBD2
CASQPGGSSYNEQFF
TGTGCCAGCCAACCGGGCGGGAGCTCCTACAATGAGCAGTTCTTC
>-|TRBJ2-5|TRBV7-9|-
CASSKYPQETQYF
TGTGCCAGCAGCAAATACCCCCAGGAGACCCAGTACTTC
>-|TRBJ1-2|TRBV20-1|-
CSASARVHGYTF
TGCAGTGCTAGTGCCAGGGTTCATGGCTACACCTTC
>many|TRBJ2-1|TRBV9|-
CASSVDGRVGNEQFF
TGTGCCAGCAGCGTAGATGGAAGGGTGGGGAATGAGCAGTTCTTC
>few|TRBJ2-1|TRBV24-1|TRBD2
CATSDPTSGIEDEQFF
TGTGCCACCAGTGATCCGACTAGCGGGATTGAAGATGAGCAGTTCTTC
>once|TRBJ2-2|TRBV30|-
CAWSVGGNTGELFF
TGTGCCTGGAGTGTAGGCGGGAACACCGGGGAGCTGTTTTTT
>once|TRBJ1-5|TRBV19|-
CASSMRDNQPQHF
TGTGCCAGTAGTATGAGGGACAATCAGCCCCAGCATTTT
>large|TRBJ2-7|TRBV19|TRBD2
CASSTSGRGEQYF
TGTGCCAGTAGTACTAGCGGGAGGGGCGAGCAGTACTTC